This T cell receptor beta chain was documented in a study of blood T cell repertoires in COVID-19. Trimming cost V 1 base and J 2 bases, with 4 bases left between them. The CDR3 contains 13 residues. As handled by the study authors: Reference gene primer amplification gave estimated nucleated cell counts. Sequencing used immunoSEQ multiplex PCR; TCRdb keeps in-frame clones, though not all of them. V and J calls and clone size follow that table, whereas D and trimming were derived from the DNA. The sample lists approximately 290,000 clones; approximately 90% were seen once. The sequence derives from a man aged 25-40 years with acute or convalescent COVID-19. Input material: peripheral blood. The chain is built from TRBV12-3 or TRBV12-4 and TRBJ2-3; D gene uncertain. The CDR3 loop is CASSLEYTDTQYF. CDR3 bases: TGTGCCAGCAGTTTAGAATACACAGATACGCAGTATTTT.